These T cell receptor beta chains were read from a single sample in a study of blood T cell repertoires in COVID-19. Profiled with immunoSEQ multiplex PCR; TCRdb holds only in-frame clones, not every one. Among 55,000 to 90,000 clones listed, more than 65% were seen once. Sequenced material: peripheral blood. The receptors derive from a woman in her 70s with acute or convalescent COVID-19. CDR3s leave out the opening cysteine and the closing phenylalanine or tryptophan.

J: TRBJ1-3
V: TRBV28
CDR3: ASSSPGEPGNTIY

J: TRBJ2-5
V: TRBV5-4
CDR3: ASSRDRGQETQY

J: TRBJ2-3
V: TRBV11-3
CDR3: ASSLVSSTDTQY

J: TRBJ1-2
V: TRBV28
CDR3: ASSLGQALNYGYT

J: TRBJ2-5
V: TRBV7-2
CDR3: ASSLWGGWQETQY

J: TRBJ2-1
V: TRBV3-1/TRBV3-2
CDR3: ASSRRTSGGPTQEQF

J: TRBJ1-1
V: TRBV10-3
CDR3: AISISLDTEAF

J: TRBJ2-3
V: TRBV19
CDR3: ASSRFASQTDTQY

J: TRBJ2-1
V: TRBV19
CDR3: ASSTRLAGDLLYPYNEQF

J: TRBJ2-5
V: TRBV4-2
CDR3: ASSQQPTGLAGDETQY

J: TRBJ1-2
V: TRBV28
CDR3: ASSQAGQGAIFGYT

J: TRBJ2-5
V: TRBV18
CDR3: ASSPQLAGIQETQY

J: TRBJ2-2
V: TRBV3-1/TRBV3-2
CDR3: ASSQNQVGGELF

J: TRBJ2-1
V: TRBV28
CDR3: ASPPGTGSSYNEQF

J: TRBJ1-1
V: TRBV5-1
CDR3: ASSMGGMNTEAF

J: TRBJ1-2
V: TRBV19
CDR3: ASSGQGRGRGYT

J: TRBJ1-2
V: TRBV3-1/TRBV3-2
CDR3: ASSQASNYGYT

J: TRBJ2-3
V: TRBV4-1
CDR3: ASSQDRRWTSTQDTQY

J: TRBJ1-2
V: TRBV19
CDR3: ASSVQGRDFGYGYT

J: TRBJ2-7
V: TRBV3-1/TRBV3-2
CDR3: ASSQDLTSVYEQY

J: TRBJ2-2
V: TRBV6-5
CDR3: ASSLGTGSNGELF

J: TRBJ2-7
V: TRBV7-2
CDR3: ASSSSSGGAYEQY

J: TRBJ2-7
V: TRBV30
CDR3: AWTLPSGLGQY

J: TRBJ2-1
V: TRBV7-2
CDR3: ASSFIAKTYNEQF

J: TRBJ1-1
V: TRBV28
CDR3: ASSFPATGRHTEAF

J: TRBJ1-1
V: TRBV5-1
CDR3: ASSLAQGTEAF

J: TRBJ2-1
V: TRBV25-1
CDR3: ASSGFGQGWNNEQF

J: TRBJ2-7
V: TRBV19
CDR3: ASSIDGRSGASYEQY

J: TRBJ2-1
V: TRBV19
CDR3: ASSADWESYNEQF

J: TRBJ2-5
V: TRBV10-3
CDR3: AIGTTGSQETQY

J: TRBJ2-1
V: TRBV7-9
CDR3: ASSLVSGSETNEQF

J: TRBJ1-2
V: TRBV28
CDR3: ASSSPTSPTET

J: TRBJ1-5
V: TRBV19
CDR3: ASRPDWSNQPQH

J: TRBJ1-2
V: TRBV4-3
CDR3: ASSQTRQGFDYGYT

J: TRBJ1-1
V: TRBV24-1
CDR3: ATSGQGKETEAF

J: TRBJ2-6
V: TRBV4-1
CDR3: ASSQEGLGSGANVLT

J: TRBJ1-6
V: TRBV6-5
CDR3: ASSRESVELSPLH

J: TRBJ2-1
V: TRBV30
CDR3: AWSVLSESSYNEQF

J: TRBJ1-2
V: TRBV15
CDR3: ATSRDLTGEEFYGYT

J: TRBJ1-2
V: TRBV20-1
CDR3: SANDGGYGYGYT

J: TRBJ2-3
V: TRBV28
CDR3: ASSYRLRLVSSTDTQY

J: TRBJ2-2
V: TRBV6-5
CDR3: ASSYSGAIGELF

J: TRBJ1-2
V: TRBV27
CDR3: ASSSDREWGYT

J: TRBJ1-1
V: TRBV18
CDR3: ASSPRTGGLDTEAF

J: TRBJ2-2
V: TRBV19
CDR3: ATTRDSFRTGELF

J: TRBJ1-2
V: TRBV6-2/TRBV6-3
CDR3: ASSYGGTANYGYT